This T cell receptor (beta chain) was recorded in a study of regulatory T cells in long-lasting Graves disease. Time point indicated: newly diagnosed GD, antithyroid drugs for less than 3 months. RNA isolated from PBMCs was used to make the TCR library. Sequencing libraries for TCR beta were prepared with iRepertoire HTBI primers and Arm-PCR of CDR3 regions. Using its own MiXCR run on the multiplex PCR reads, TCRdb lists one record per CDR3 protein. The sample has 300,000 to 400,000 distinct CDR3 sequences; approximately 15% are singletons. CDR3 length: 13 amino acids. Trimming took off 1 base at V and 3 bases at J, with 7 bases between the two ends. Germline assignment: CDR1 SGDLS and CDR2 YYNGEE. This same sample was also taken into another study, of T cells in Graves' hyperthyroidism and ophthalmopathy. That study adds: HTBI primers were employed in a first-round RT-PCR of the TCR CDR3.

Sequences were derived from peripheral blood mononuclear cells (PBMCs), sampled at new diagnosis, from a patient treated with antithyroid drugs. This TCR came from a middle-aged man with Graves disease. The chain uses TRBV9 and TRBJ1-1; D ambiguous. The DNA for the CDR3 is TGTGCCAGCAGCGTAATAACAGACACTGAAGCTTTCTTT. Translated: CASSVITDTEAFF.